One and the same sample provided the 5 T cell receptor beta chains below, sequenced in a study of cytomegalovirus exposure and HLA in healthy donors. This PCR relied on a set of 60 Vbeta primers and 13 Jbeta primers. TCRdb's table, derived via immunoSEQ multiplex PCR, lists solely in-frame clones and lacks some. The sample shows about 190,000 clones, about 13% of them seen only once. Sequenced input: PBMCs. The source of these receptors is a man aged 50-60 years in good health and CMV-seropositive.

This clone was seen only a few times. This sequence joins TRBV28 and TRBJ1-5; D uncertain. Deletions cut 3 bases from V and 2 bases from J, with 11 bases between. The CDR3 has 15 amino acids. CDR1 and CDR2 from the germline V gene are MDHEN and SYDVKM. Here the CDR3 reads CASSFEGAGNQPQHF. Written as DNA, the CDR3 is TGTGCCAGCAGTTTTGAGGGCGCCGGCAATCAGCCCCAGCATTTT.

This clone showed up just a few times. The chain has TRBV29-1 and TRBJ2-1; 8 bases fit TRBD2. The CDR3 runs to 14 residues. Per germline, CDR1 SQVTM and CDR2 ANQGSEA. Here the CDR3 reads CSAQTSGSYNEQFF. Here the CDR3 DNA reads TGCAGTGCCCAAACTAGCGGCTCTTACAATGAGCAGTTCTTC.

The V and J genes are TRBV4-2 and TRBJ1-1; weak D call: TRBD1 (5 bases). Per germline, CDR1 LGHNA and CDR2 YNFKEQ. Trimming cost V 0 bases and J 6 bases, with 11 bases left between them. The CDR3 is made up of 14 amino acids. The CDR3 spells CASSQDPTASEAFF. As DNA, the CDR3 is TGTGCCAGCAGCCAAGATCCGACAGCCTCTGAAGCTTTCTTT.

This clone showed up just a few times. The CDR3 bases are TGTGCCAGCAGCCCCGGGGGGGGCAATCAGCCCCAGCATTTT. It is translated as CASSPGGGNQPQHF. The V call is TRBV6-5, the J call TRBJ1-5, with D possibly TRBD1 on 5 matching bases. Per the germline V gene, CDR1 is MNHEY and CDR2 is SVGAGI. CDR3 length: 14 residues. The V end was cut by 6 bases, the J end by 2 bases, with 11 bases between.

This clone has a handful of counts. The chain links TRBV4-3 to TRBJ2-1; D possibly corresponds to TRBD1 (5 bases). Trimming removed 0 bases from V and 6 bases from J, with 9 bases in between. This CDR3 region has 14 residues. CDR1 and CDR2 (germline): LGHNA, YSLEER. The CDR3 DNA reads as TGCGCCAGCAGCCAAGATTCAGGGTTCAATGAGCAGTTCTTC. It encodes CASSQDSGFNEQFF.